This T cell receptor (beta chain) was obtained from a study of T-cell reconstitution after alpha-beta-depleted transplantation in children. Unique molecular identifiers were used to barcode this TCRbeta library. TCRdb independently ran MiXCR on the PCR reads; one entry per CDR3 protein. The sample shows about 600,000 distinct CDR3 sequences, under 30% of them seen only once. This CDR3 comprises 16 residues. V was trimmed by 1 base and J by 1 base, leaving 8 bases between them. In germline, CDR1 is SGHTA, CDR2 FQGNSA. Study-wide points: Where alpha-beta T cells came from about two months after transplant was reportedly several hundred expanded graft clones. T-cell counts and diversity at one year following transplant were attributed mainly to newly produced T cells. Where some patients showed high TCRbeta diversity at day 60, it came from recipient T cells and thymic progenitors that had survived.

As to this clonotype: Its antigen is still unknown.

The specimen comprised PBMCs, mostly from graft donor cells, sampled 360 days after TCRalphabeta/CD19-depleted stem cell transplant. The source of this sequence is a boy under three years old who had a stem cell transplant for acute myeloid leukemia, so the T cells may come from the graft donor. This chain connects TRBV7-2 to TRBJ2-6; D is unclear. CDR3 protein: CASSLDIGSGANVLTF. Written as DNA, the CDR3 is TGTGCCAGCAGCTTAGATATTGGTTCTGGGGCCAACGTCCTGACTTTC.